The 16 T cell receptor beta chains listed next were all sequenced from one sample in a study of T cells in localized non-small cell lung cancer. Using immunoSEQ multiplex PCR, the repertoire was profiled, and TCRdb retains in-frame clones only, with some absent. The table records tens of thousands of clones, roughly 83% of them present only once. This specimen was peripheral blood mononuclear cells, taken before any cancer treatment. Receptors originate from a man aged 40 to 75 with stage III lung adenocarcinoma.

Written as DNA, the CDR3 is TGTGCCAGCAGTCTCGGACTAGCGGGGCAGGATGAGCAGTTCTTC. Protein: CASSLGLAGQDEQFF. This chain uses TRBV7-2 with TRBJ2-1; TRBD2 matches at 12 bases. V lost 6 bases, J lost 8 bases, and 8 bases stayed unmatched. The CDR3 consists of 15 residues. Looked up from germline, CDR1 is SGHTA and CDR2 is FQGNSA.

The rearrangement links TRBV6-5 to TRBJ2-3; D not certain. CDR1 and CDR2 from the germline V gene are MNHEY and SVGAGI. CDR3 length: 12 amino acids. V was shortened by 6 bases and J by 9 bases, with 13 bases between the two germline ends. The CDR3 DNA reads as TGTGCCAGCAGAAAGGATGGTGGGACGCAGTATTTT. Protein product: CASRKDGGTQYF.

This clone showed up just once. The chain joins TRBV2 to TRBJ1-1; unclear D gene. The germline V gene encodes CDR1 SNHLY and CDR2 FYNNEI. V lost 7 bases and J lost 3, with 12 bases in between. The CDR3 contains 13 residues. Here the CDR3 reads CASKARLDTEAFF. As DNA, the CDR3 is TGTGCCAGCAAGGCGAGGTTGGACACTGAAGCTTTCTTT. Full variable domain (missing parts from reference TRBV2 and TRBJ1-1): EPEVTQTPSHQVTQMGQEVILRCVPISNHLYFYWYRQILGQKVEFLVSFYNNEISEKSEIFDDQFSVERPDGSNFTLKIRSTKLEDSAMYFCASKARLDTEAFFGQGTRLTVV.

The rearrangement links TRBV11-2 to TRBJ2-7; 7 bases match TRBD1. CDR1 is SGHAT and CDR2 is FQNNGV in the germline V gene. With V trimmed by 1 base and J by 3 bases, 6 bases remained unmatched. The CDR3 is made up of 15 amino acids. In nucleotides, the CDR3 is TGTGCCAGCAGCTTAGGACAGGGAGATGGCTACGAGCAGTACTTC. Its protein product is CASSLGQGDGYEQYF. Complete variable domain (other parts from reference TRBV11-2 and TRBJ2-7): EAGVAQSPRYKIIEKRQSVAFWCNPISGHATLYWYQQILGQGPKLLIQFQNNGVVDDSQLPKDRFSAERLKGVDSTLKIQPAKLEDSAVYLCASSLGQGDGYEQYFGPGTRLTVT.

J is TRBJ2-1 and V is TRBV6-1; tentatively, D is TRBD1 (6 bases). V lost 2 bases and J 2 bases, leaving 16 bases between the germline ends. This CDR3 contains 17 residues. The V gene's germline CDR1 is MNHNS and CDR2 SASEGT. The CDR3 DNA is TGTGCCAGCAGTGAATTGTGGGGGCTCACGGCCTACAATGAGCAGTTCTTC. It is translated as CASSELWGLTAYNEQFF.

The sample holds one count of this clone. J is TRBJ1-2 and V is TRBV19, with 9 bases aligning to TRBD1. The ends lost 8 bases at V and 8 bases at J; junction bases unmatched: 21. CDR1 is LNHDA and CDR2 is SQIVND in the germline V gene (reference sequence). The CDR3 is made up of 17 amino acids. CDR3 sequence: CASSPLSETGGAGGYTF. CDR3 bases: TGTGCCAGTTCCCCCCTTTCCGAAACAGGGGGCGCGGGGGGCTACACCTTC.

The rearrangement uses TRBV14 and TRBJ2-7; the D gene is possibly TRBD2 (5 bases). Germline CDR1 reads SGHDN; CDR2 reads FVKESK. V was clipped by 5 bases and J by 4 bases, with 9 bases between them. This CDR3 spans 12 amino acids. CDR3 nucleotides: TGTGCCAGCAGCATAGCGCGGTACGAGCAGTACTTC. Protein product: CASSIARYEQYF.

The chain uses TRBV2 and TRBJ1-1; D gene uncertain. V shed 3 bases and J shed 5 bases, with 13 bases lying between them. CDR3 size: 14 residues. CDR1 is SNHLY and CDR2 is FYNNEI in the germline V gene. The CDR3 here is CASSDWTEGTEAFF. The CDR3 region has the DNA TGTGCCAGCAGTGACTGGACCGAGGGTACTGAAGCTTTCTTT.

The V gene is TRBV27, the J gene TRBJ2-6; 8 nucleotides agree with TRBD1. The germline V gene encodes CDR1 MNHEY and CDR2 SMNVEV (reference sequence). V dropped 1 base and J dropped 0; count of bases not matched to a gene: 8. The length of the CDR3 is 19 residues. The CDR3 sequence is CASSLYAGGYSSGANVLTF. The CDR3, as DNA: TGTGCCAGCAGTTTATATGCAGGGGGCTACTCCTCTGGGGCCAACGTCCTGACTTTC. Based on the CDR3 plus reference TRBV27 and TRBJ2-6, the full variable domain is EAQVTQNPRYLITVTGKKLTVTCSQNMNHEYMSWYRQDPGLGLRQIYYSMNVEVTDKGDVPEGYKVSRKEKRNFPLILESPSPNQTSLYFCASSLYAGGYSSGANVLTFGAGSRLTVL.

This clone appeared once. The rearrangement uses TRBV6-5 and TRBJ1-1; D might be TRBD1 (5 bases). CDR1 and CDR2 from the germline V gene are MNHEY and SVGAGI. There are 13 residues in the CDR3. V lost 7 bases to trimming and J lost 5 bases, with 14 bases between them. The CDR3 DNA reads TGTGCCAGCAATGGGGGAATATGGACTGAAGCTTTCTTT. It yields the protein CASNGGIWTEAFF.

This chain connects TRBV11-1 to TRBJ2-3, with D unresolved. The germline gives CDR1 SGHAT, CDR2 FQDESV (reference sequence). The ends were cut back, 5 bases at V and 6 bases at J, with 6 bases in the middle. The CDR3 is made up of 11 amino acids. This chain's CDR3 is CASSQIDTQYF. The CDR3 DNA sequence: TGTGCCAGCAGCCAAATTGATACGCAGTATTTT.

The chain employs TRBV4-2 and TRBJ2-7, with 13 bases identical to TRBD2. Per germline, CDR1 LGHNA and CDR2 YNFKEQ. The CDR3 contains 17 residues. Germline trimming cut 1 base from V and 4 bases from J; bases unmatched to any gene: 7. The chain's CDR3 is CASSQGPTSGRRYEQYF. The CDR3 bases are TGTGCCAGCAGCCAAGGACCGACTAGCGGGAGGAGATACGAGCAGTACTTC.

The V and J genes are TRBV7-2 and TRBJ1-4; 8 bases are shared with TRBD1. The CDR3 length is 14 residues. CDR1 and CDR2 from the germline V gene are SGHTA and FQGNSA. With V trimmed by 3 bases and J by 5 bases, 2 bases remained unmatched. The CDR3 protein is CASSFRQGNEKLFF. The DNA of the CDR3 is TGTGCCAGCAGCTTTCGACAGGGGAATGAAAAACTGTTTTTT.

The chain has TRBV7-4 and TRBJ2-7; D is ambiguous. Trimming shortened V by 5 bases and J by 3 bases, and 14 bases separated the two germline ends. The germline gives CDR1 SGHVT, CDR2 SQSDAQ. The CDR3 runs 14 residues. The CDR3 sequence is CASSPWERFYEQYF. CDR3 sequence (DNA): TGTGCCAGCAGCCCCTGGGAAAGATTCTACGAGCAGTACTTC.

The rearrangement uses TRBV9 and TRBJ2-5, with D maybe TRBD1 (5 bases). Trimming removed 0 bases at V and 2 bases at J, with 14 bases between. Germline V gives CDR1 SGDLS, CDR2 YYNGEE. The CDR3 runs 16 residues. The CDR3 sequence is CASSVGPQTVQETQYF. The CDR3 DNA is TGTGCCAGCAGCGTAGGCCCCCAGACAGTACAAGAGACCCAGTACTTC. The variable domain in full, with the rest retrieved from reference TRBV9 and TRBJ2-5, is DSGVTQTPKHLITATGQRVTLRCSPRSGDLSVYWYQQSLDQGLQFLIQYYNGEERAKGNILERFSAQQFPDLHSELNLSSLELGDSALYFCASSVGPQTVQETQYFGPGTRLLVL.

V gene TRBV5-1 combines with J gene TRBJ2-7, with TRBD1 matching over 7 bases. V shed 1 base, J shed 6 bases, and the junction held 4 bases outside the gene matches. Per the germline V gene, CDR1 is SGHRS and CDR2 is YFSETQ. This CDR3 region has 13 residues. The DNA for the CDR3 is TGCGCCAGCAGCTTGACAGGGGCGGCCGAGCAGTACTTC. This sequence encodes CASSLTGAAEQYF. Together with reference TRBV5-1 and TRBJ2-7, the CDR3 gives the full variable domain: KAGVTQTPRYLIKTRGQQVTLSCSPISGHRSVSWYQQTPGQGLQFLFEYFSETQRNKGNFPGRFSGRQFSNSRSEMNVSTLELGDSALYLCASSLTGAAEQYFGPGTRLTVT.